This is a list of T cell receptor beta chains from one sample in a study of cytomegalovirus exposure and HLA in healthy donors. This table comes from immunoSEQ multiplex PCR, and its TCRdb copy is limited to in-frame clones, with some not included. The data hold some 99,000 clones, with almost 75% observed a single time. Sequenced material: PBMCs. The source of these receptors is a man in his forties in good health and CMV-seronegative. CDR3s include the opening cysteine and the closing phenylalanine or tryptophan. A D gene is named only where the DNA matches it firmly. Clone size is shown for a subset of rows, as once, few, many or a class of expanded clone.

len: 15; abundance: .; v_gene: TRBV7-2; j_gene: TRBJ2-1; d_gene: .; CDR3nt: TGTGCCAGCAGCCCCCGCGGGGGCCCCTACAATGAGCAGTTCTTC; CDR3aa: CASSPRGGPYNEQFF
len: 14; abundance: .; v_gene: TRBV7-8; j_gene: TRBJ2-7; d_gene: TRBD2; CDR3nt: TGTGCCAGCAGCTCCGGACTAGCGGGGGACGAGCAGTACTTC; CDR3aa: CASSSGLAGDEQYF
len: 13; abundance: .; v_gene: TRBV19; j_gene: TRBJ1-1; d_gene: .; CDR3nt: TGTGCCAGTAGTAGACCGGAGGGCACTGAAGCTTTCTTT; CDR3aa: CASSRPEGTEAFF
len: 14; abundance: .; v_gene: TRBV7-2; j_gene: TRBJ2-3; d_gene: .; CDR3nt: TGTGCCAGCAGCTTAGCAAGTAGCTCAGATACGCAGTATTTT; CDR3aa: CASSLASSSDTQYF
len: 15; abundance: .; v_gene: TRBV5-6; j_gene: TRBJ2-3; d_gene: .; CDR3nt: TGTCCCAGCAGCTTTCAGGGGTATATAACGGATACGCAGTATTTT; CDR3aa: CPSSFQGYITDTQYF
len: 15; abundance: .; v_gene: TRBV7-2; j_gene: TRBJ2-3; d_gene: .; CDR3nt: TGTGCCAGCAGCTTAGGGCCAGGCCACACAGATACGCAGTATTTT; CDR3aa: CASSLGPGHTDTQYF
len: 14; abundance: .; v_gene: TRBV18; j_gene: TRBJ1-1; d_gene: TRBD1; CDR3nt: TGTGCCAGCTCCGGGACAGGGGGTCGGACTGAAGCTTTCTTT; CDR3aa: CASSGTGGRTEAFF
len: 16; abundance: .; v_gene: TRBV9; j_gene: TRBJ1-3; d_gene: .; CDR3nt: TGTGCCAGCAGCGACAAACAGGAACTCTCTGGAAACACCATATATTTT; CDR3aa: CASSDKQELSGNTIYF
len: 16; abundance: .; v_gene: TRBV14; j_gene: TRBJ2-7; d_gene: .; CDR3nt: TGTGCCAGCAGCCAGTACCGGGACGGGAGCTCCTACGAGCAGTACTTC; CDR3aa: CASSQYRDGSSYEQYF
len: 15; abundance: .; v_gene: TRBV7-9; j_gene: TRBJ1-3; d_gene: TRBD1; CDR3nt: TGTGCCAGCAGCACAGGGGGCCCCTCTGGAAACACCATATATTTT; CDR3aa: CASSTGGPSGNTIYF
len: 15; abundance: few; v_gene: TRBV5-8; j_gene: TRBJ2-3; d_gene: TRBD2; CDR3nt: TGTGCCAGCAGCCCCGGGACTAGCGGGGGGCGGGCGCAGTATTTT; CDR3aa: CASSPGTSGGRAQYF
len: 19; abundance: .; v_gene: TRBV15; j_gene: TRBJ2-3; d_gene: TRBD2; CDR3nt: TGTGCCACCAGCAGAGATTTCGGACTAGCGGGGGCCCGCACAGATACGCAGTATTTT; CDR3aa: CATSRDFGLAGARTDTQYF
len: 17; abundance: .; v_gene: TRBV7-8; j_gene: TRBJ1-6; d_gene: .; CDR3nt: TGTGCCAGCAGCAGAGGGGCAGGGAGGTTCTATAATTCACCCCTCCACTTT; CDR3aa: CASSRGAGRFYNSPLHF
len: 15; abundance: .; v_gene: TRBV28; j_gene: TRBJ1-4; d_gene: TRBD1; CDR3nt: TGTGCCAGCAGTCTAACCGGGACAGGGGCTGAAAAACTGTTTTTT; CDR3aa: CASSLTGTGAEKLFF
len: 15; abundance: .; v_gene: TRBV2; j_gene: TRBJ2-7; d_gene: TRBD1; CDR3nt: TGTGCCAGCACTCAAGAGGGACAGGGCTTCTGGGGGCAGTACTTC; CDR3aa: CASTQEGQGFWGQYF
len: 14; abundance: .; v_gene: TRBV7-2; j_gene: TRBJ2-7; d_gene: TRBD2; CDR3nt: TGTGCCAGCACCGCTAGCGGGGGGGTAGGTGAGCAGTACTTC; CDR3aa: CASTASGGVGEQYF
len: 15; abundance: .; v_gene: TRBV5-1; j_gene: TRBJ2-6; d_gene: TRBD2; CDR3nt: TGCGCCAGCAGCCCGGGGGGTACTGGGGCCAACGTCCTGACTTTC; CDR3aa: CASSPGGTGANVLTF
len: 15; abundance: .; v_gene: TRBV7-9; j_gene: TRBJ2-1; d_gene: TRBD2; CDR3nt: TGTGCCAGCAGCTTAGACGGGGGGGGACGCGATGAGCAGTTCTTC; CDR3aa: CASSLDGGGRDEQFF
len: 13; abundance: .; v_gene: TRBV5-1; j_gene: TRBJ2-5; d_gene: .; CDR3nt: TGCGCCAGCAGCTTGCCGGGGGAAGAGACCCAGTACTTC; CDR3aa: CASSLPGEETQYF
len: 15; abundance: few; v_gene: TRBV7-8; j_gene: TRBJ1-1; d_gene: TRBD1; CDR3nt: TGTGCCAGCAGCGTACAGGGGGCAATCAGAACTGAAGCTTTCTTT; CDR3aa: CASSVQGAIRTEAFF
len: 13; abundance: .; v_gene: TRBV29-1; j_gene: TRBJ2-7; d_gene: TRBD1; CDR3nt: TGCAGCGCGTCCGGGACAGTTTCCTACGAGCAGTACTTC; CDR3aa: CSASGTVSYEQYF
len: 13; abundance: .; v_gene: TRBV18; j_gene: TRBJ1-1; d_gene: .; CDR3nt: TGTGCCAGCTCACCACTAATGAACACTGAAGCTTTCTTT; CDR3aa: CASSPLMNTEAFF
len: 13; abundance: .; v_gene: TRBV25-1; j_gene: TRBJ2-5; d_gene: .; CDR3nt: TGTGCCAGCAGTGGACTGACGGGAGGACAGAAGTACTTC; CDR3aa: CASSGLTGGQKYF
len: 15; abundance: .; v_gene: TRBV30; j_gene: TRBJ1-4; d_gene: .; CDR3nt: TGTGCCTGGAGTTTGGGTGGTCAGGGTAATGAAAAACTGTTTTTT; CDR3aa: CAWSLGGQGNEKLFF
len: 14; abundance: .; v_gene: TRBV27; j_gene: TRBJ2-3; d_gene: .; CDR3nt: TGTGCCGTAGGAGAGGGAATGGGCACAGATACGCAGTATTTT; CDR3aa: CAVGEGMGTDTQYF
len: 15; abundance: .; v_gene: TRBV29-1; j_gene: TRBJ2-3; d_gene: .; CDR3nt: TGCAGCGTTGAAGATGCGGAGCGGGGCACAGATACGCAGTATTTT; CDR3aa: CSVEDAERGTDTQYF
len: 15; abundance: few; v_gene: TRBV4-1; j_gene: TRBJ2-7; d_gene: TRBD1; CDR3nt: TGCGCCAGCAGCCAAGATCACGGCAGGGGGCGTGAGCAGTACTTC; CDR3aa: CASSQDHGRGREQYF
len: 15; abundance: .; v_gene: TRBV7-3; j_gene: TRBJ2-7; d_gene: .; CDR3nt: TGTGCCAGCAGTCCCGGGTCCTCAGATTTCTACGAGCAGTACTTC; CDR3aa: CASSPGSSDFYEQYF
len: 11; abundance: .; v_gene: TRBV20-1; j_gene: TRBJ2-7; d_gene: TRBD1; CDR3nt: TGCAGTCCGGGACAGGGGTGCGAGCAGTACTTC; CDR3aa: CSPGQGCEQYF
len: 12; abundance: .; v_gene: TRBV7-9; j_gene: TRBJ2-1; d_gene: TRBD1; CDR3nt: TGTGCCAGCAGCACGACAGGGAATGAGCAGTTCTTC; CDR3aa: CASSTTGNEQFF
len: 17; abundance: few; v_gene: TRBV11-1; j_gene: TRBJ2-7; d_gene: TRBD1; CDR3nt: TGTGCCAGCAGCGAAATCCTGGGACAGCGATTCTCCTACGAGCAGTACTTC; CDR3aa: CASSEILGQRFSYEQYF